A single sample gave rise to the 32 T cell receptor beta chains below, sequenced in a study of blood T cell repertoires in COVID-19. Profiling relied on immunoSEQ multiplex PCR, and the TCRdb table lists in-frame clones only, not all of them. The sample contains 100,000 to 110,000 clones, over 75% of which appear only once. The sequencing sample was made of peripheral blood. These TCRs come from a man between 25 and 39 years old in a cohort sampled during active COVID-19.

This sequence joins TRBV10-3 and TRBJ2-7, with 12 bases lining up with TRBD1. The length of the CDR3 is 13 residues. Germline V CDR1 and CDR2: ENHRY, SYGVKD. Germline trimming cut 6 bases from V and 5 bases from J; bases unmatched to any gene: 2. The CDR3 region is CAIRGQGADEQYF. CDR3 nucleotides: TGTGCCATCAGGGGACAGGGGGCCGACGAGCAGTACTTC.

This clone showed up just once. This chain connects TRBV9 to TRBJ2-7; a weak D match, TRBD1 (6 bases). The CDR3 length is 14 residues. The V end lost 4 bases, the J end lost 4 bases, and 15 bases lay between the germline ends. CDR1 is SGDLS, CDR2 YYNGEE, per germline. The CDR3 region has the DNA TGTGCCAGCAGCCCATCCCAGGGGAGTTACGAGCAGTACTTC. Translation: CASSPSQGSYEQYF.

The chain uses TRBV28 and TRBJ2-7; a weak D match, TRBD2 (5 bases). The CDR3 loop spans 14 amino acids. Between the trimmed V and J ends, which lost 2 bases and 0 bases, there was a span of 8 bases. Germline values: CDR1 MDHEN, CDR2 SYDVKM. CDR3 bases: TGTGCCAGCAGTTTAAGAGGGAACTCCTACGAGCAGTACTTC. Protein: CASSLRGNSYEQYF.

The rearrangement uses TRBV5-6 and TRBJ1-4, with D unclear. Trimming pared 4 bases from V and 6 bases from J, leaving 10 bases between. The CDR3 runs 13 residues. The germline V gene has CDR1 SGHDT and CDR2 YYEEEE. The CDR3 DNA follows: TGTGCCAGCAGCGGTGGGAGGGATGAAAAACTGTTTTTT. Amino acid sequence: CASSGGRDEKLFF.

The V and J genes are TRBV6-9 and TRBJ1-4; D is perhaps TRBD1 (5 bases). Trimming took off 9 bases at V and 0 bases at J, with 20 bases between the two ends. Looked up from germline, CDR1 is MNHGY and CDR2 is SVAAGI. CDR3 length equals 17 residues. The CDR3 is CARAGLYRNSTNEKLFF. The CDR3 bases are TGTGCCAGGGCGGGGCTTTACAGGAACTCAACTAATGAAAAACTGTTTTTT.

The gene calls are TRBV11-2 and TRBJ2-6, with no clear D. Germline CDR1 reads SGHAT; CDR2 reads FQNNGV. The CDR3 extends over 15 amino acids. V was cut by 4 bases and J by 0 bases, with 7 bases left in between. CDR3 in amino acids: CASSSYNSGANVLTF. For the CDR3, the DNA is TGTGCCAGCAGCTCCTATAACTCTGGGGCCAACGTCCTGACTTTC.

The chain combines TRBV12-3 or TRBV12-4 with TRBJ1-1; D gene uncertain. V was shortened by 3 bases and J by 5 bases, with 10 bases between the two germline ends. The CDR3 runs 13 residues. The CDR3 loop is CASSFSWETEAFF. The CDR3, as DNA: TGTGCCAGCAGTTTTTCGTGGGAGACTGAAGCTTTCTTT.

This chain links TRBV4-2 with TRBJ2-5; a weak D match, TRBD2 (7 bases). The CDR3 runs 17 residues. The V end lost 2 bases, the J end lost 3 bases, and 19 bases lay between the germline ends. Germline assignment: CDR1 LGHNA and CDR2 YNFKEQ. This CDR3 reads CASSQKGGVGLEETQYF. Here the CDR3 DNA reads TGTGCCAGCAGCCAAAAGGGGGGGGTGGGCCTCGAAGAGACCCAGTACTTC.

The chain combines TRBV5-1 with TRBJ2-2; no clear D. The germline V and J ends were trimmed by 4 bases and 3 bases, with 10 bases remaining between them. The germline CDR1 and CDR2 sequences are SGHRS and YFSETQ. The CDR3 loop spans 14 amino acids. CDR3 sequence reads: CASSGDEHTGELFF. CDR3 in DNA: TGCGCCAGCAGCGGAGACGAACACACCGGGGAGCTGTTTTTT. Full variable domain (remainder filled in from reference TRBV5-1 and TRBJ2-2): KAGVTQTPRYLIKTRGQQVTLSCSPISGHRSVSWYQQTPGQGLQFLFEYFSETQRNKGNFPGRFSGRQFSNSRSEMNVSTLELGDSALYLCASSGDEHTGELFFGEGSRLTVL.

The rearrangement joins TRBV9 to TRBJ2-7, with D perhaps matching TRBD1 (6 bases). Germline CDR1 is SGDLS and CDR2 is YYNGEE. V lost 2 bases to trimming and J lost 3 bases, with 9 bases between them. The CDR3 runs to 13 residues. This chain's CDR3 is CASSVRDNYEQYF. DNA of the CDR3: TGTGCCAGCAGCGTCAGGGACAACTACGAGCAGTACTTC. Complete variable domain (other parts from reference TRBV9 and TRBJ2-7): DSGVTQTPKHLITATGQRVTLRCSPRSGDLSVYWYQQSLDQGLQFLIQYYNGEERAKGNILERFSAQQFPDLHSELNLSSLELGDSALYFCASSVRDNYEQYFGPGTRLTVT.

The V call is TRBV18, the J call TRBJ2-7; TRBD1 matches 10 bases. Germline loops: CDR1 KGHSH, CDR2 LQKENI. This CDR3 is built from 15 residues. V shed 4 bases, J shed 0 bases, and the junction held 3 bases outside the gene matches. CDR3 bases: TGTGCCAGCTCACTTGGACAGGGGGACTCCTACGAGCAGTACTTC. It codes for CASSLGQGDSYEQYF. Looking up the rest from reference TRBV18 and TRBJ2-7 gives the full variable domain: NAGVMQNPRHLVRRRGQEARLRCSPMKGHSHVYWYRQLPEEGLKFMVYLQKENIIDESGMPKERFSAEFPKEGPSILRIQQVVRGDSAAYFCASSLGQGDSYEQYFGPGTRLTVT.

The chain recombines TRBV19 with TRBJ1-5; TRBD1 is a possible D gene (5 bases). The germline CDR1 and CDR2 sequences are LNHDA and SQIVND (reference sequence). V lost 2 bases and J 6 bases, leaving 11 bases between the germline ends. The CDR3 loop spans 14 amino acids. The CDR3 bases are TGTGCCAGTAGTATATCCAGGGCGGTTCAGCCCCAGCATTTT. Translated: CASSISRAVQPQHF.

The chain employs TRBV5-1 and TRBJ2-3, with D possibly TRBD1 on 6 matching bases. Per the germline V gene, CDR1 is SGHRS and CDR2 is YFSETQ. CDR3 length equals 16 residues. V lost 0 bases, J lost 5 bases, and 16 bases lay in between. CDR3 DNA: TGCGCCAGCAGCTTGGCCCTGGACAGTTTTGTAGATACGCAGTATTTT. Translation: CASSLALDSFVDTQYF. The full variable domain, its missing parts supplied by reference TRBV5-1 and TRBJ2-3, is KAGVTQTPRYLIKTRGQQVTLSCSPISGHRSVSWYQQTPGQGLQFLFEYFSETQRNKGNFPGRFSGRQFSNSRSEMNVSTLELGDSALYLCASSLALDSFVDTQYFGPGTRLTVL.

The chain uses TRBV2 and TRBJ1-4, with a possible D match to TRBD1 (5 bases). The CDR3 length is 10 residues. Deletions cut 6 bases from V and 12 bases from J, with 8 bases between. CDR1 SNHLY and CDR2 FYNNEI come from the germline V gene. As DNA, the CDR3 is TGTGCCAGCAGGGGAGGGGAACTGTTTTTT. As protein: CASRGGELFF. Looking up the rest from reference TRBV2 and TRBJ1-4 gives the full variable domain: EPEVTQTPSHQVTQMGQEVILRCVPISNHLYFYWYRQILGQKVEFLVSFYNNEISEKSEIFDDQFSVERPDGSNFTLKIRSTKLEDSAMYFCASRGGELFFGSGTQLSVL.

This chain joins TRBV12-2 and TRBJ1-4. TRBV12-2 constitutes a pseudogene. CDR3 size: 15 residues. CDR3 DNA: TGTGCAGCCCCTCTATCGGGTATACCTCATGAAAAACTGTTTTTT. It codes for CAAPLSGIPHEKLFF.

The gene calls are TRBV5-1 and TRBJ1-3; 7 nucleotides line up with TRBD1. Germline CDR1 is SGHRS and CDR2 is YFSETQ. CDR3 size: 13 residues. V lost 4 bases and J lost 7; bases outside the gene matches: 5. This CDR3 is CASSPGTDNTIYF. The CDR3 nucleotides are TGCGCCAGCAGCCCAGGGACAGATAACACCATATATTTT.

CDR3 DNA sequence: TGTGCCAGCAGCTTAAGGCAGGGGGCCACCGGGGAGCTGTTTTTT. Amino acid sequence: CASSLRQGATGELFF. The rearrangement links TRBV7-3 to TRBJ2-2; 8 nucleotides line up with TRBD1. The CDR3 has 15 residues. The germline gives CDR1 SGHTA, CDR2 FQGTGA. J gave up 4 bases and V 1 base, and 2 bases lay outside the gene matches. The full variable domain, its missing parts supplied by reference TRBV7-3 and TRBJ2-2, is GAGVSQTPSNKVTEKGKYVELRCDPISGHTALYWYRQSLGQGPEFLIYFQGTGAADDSGLPNDRFFAVRPEGSVSTLKIQRTERGDSAVYLCASSLRQGATGELFFGEGSRLTVL.

This rearrangement joins TRBV28 to TRBJ2-6; the D is unclear. The CDR3 contains 15 residues. Germline CDR1 reads MDHEN; CDR2 reads SYDVKM. V shed 5 bases and J shed 1 base, with 9 bases lying between them. CDR3 in amino acids: CASSTQRSGANVLTF. CDR3 bases: TGTGCCAGCAGTACCCAGAGGTCTGGGGCCAACGTCCTGACTTTC. Together with reference TRBV28 and TRBJ2-6, the CDR3 gives the full variable domain: DVKVTQSSRYLVKRTGEKVFLECVQDMDHENMFWYRQDPGLGLRLIYFSYDVKMKEKGDIPEGYSVSREKKERFSLILESASTNQTSMYLCASSTQRSGANVLTFGAGSRLTVL.

The CDR3 loop reads CASSTRPQEYGYTF. CDR3 DNA sequence: TGTGCCAGCAGCACCCGACCCCAGGAATATGGCTACACCTTC. The chain links TRBV7-8 to TRBJ1-2; D is unclear. CDR1 SGHVS and CDR2 FQNEAQ come from the germline V gene. This CDR3 contains 14 residues. V was pared by 5 bases and J by 5 bases, with 15 bases between.

DNA of the CDR3: TGTGCCAGCAGTTTTGACCAGGGTTATAATTCACCCCTCCACTTT. Translation: CASSFDQGYNSPLHF. V is TRBV28 and J is TRBJ1-6, with D possibly TRBD1 on 5 matching bases. The CDR3 sequence is 15 residues long. Between the trimmed V and J ends, which lost 3 bases and 4 bases, there was a span of 10 bases. CDR1 and CDR2 (germline): MDHEN, SYDVKM.

V usage is TRBV7-3 and J usage is TRBJ2-7; D perhaps matches TRBD1 (8 bases). V dropped 1 base and J dropped 0 bases, with 16 bases sitting between them. CDR3 length: 17 amino acids. The germline V gene encodes CDR1 SGHTA and CDR2 FQGTGA. Here the CDR3 reads CASSLMRGQGASYEQYF. The CDR3 nucleotides are TGTGCCAGCAGCTTAATGCGGGGGCAGGGGGCCTCCTACGAGCAGTACTTC.

This chain joins TRBV19 and TRBJ2-7; TRBD2 aligns across 14 bases. V was clipped by 5 bases and J by 5 bases; unmatched bases: 5. The CDR3 runs 15 residues. Germline-derived CDR1 and CDR2 are LNHDA and SQIVND (reference sequence). CDR3 DNA sequence: TGTGCCAGTAGTCCCGGGACTAGCGGGGGCGACGAGCAGTACTTC. This codes for CASSPGTSGGDEQYF.

The rearrangement joins TRBV9 to TRBJ2-2, with 11 nucleotides matching TRBD2. CDR3 length equals 16 residues. The trim removed 2 bases at V and 4 bases at J, leaving 4 bases unmatched. Germline values: CDR1 SGDLS, CDR2 YYNGEE. DNA for the CDR3: TGTGCCAGCAGCGTCCAACTAGCGGGAGCCACCGGGGAGCTGTTTTTT. Encoded protein: CASSVQLAGATGELFF.

This clone was detected only once. The chain combines TRBV10-3 with TRBJ1-6; TRBD1 is a possible D gene (5 bases). The V end was cut by 2 bases, the J end by 6 bases, with 11 bases between. Germline assignment: CDR1 ENHRY and CDR2 SYGVKD. The CDR3 is 15 amino acids. CDR3 amino acids: CAISEAAGSNSPLHF. For the CDR3, the DNA is TGTGCCATCAGTGAGGCGGCAGGGTCTAATTCACCCCTCCACTTT.

The chain links TRBV5-1 to TRBJ2-7, with 7 bases lining up with TRBD1. Germline V gene lookup returns CDR1 SGHRS and CDR2 YFSETQ. CDR3 length: 17 residues. V shed 1 base, J shed 7 bases, and the junction held 17 bases outside the gene matches. For the CDR3, the DNA is TGCGCCAGCAGCTTGTTTAAGGGGGCGGACATCCCTGGTGAGCAGTACTTC. Its translation is CASSLFKGADIPGEQYF.

The chain uses TRBV28 and TRBJ2-5; 8 nucleotides line up with TRBD1. There are 15 residues in the CDR3. Germline CDR1 is MDHEN and CDR2 is SYDVKM. V lost 2 bases, J lost 5 bases, and 7 bases stayed unmatched. The CDR3 DNA reads TGTGCCAGCAGTTTACCCGGCAGGGGGCGGGAGACCCAGTACTTC. Its protein product is CASSLPGRGRETQYF.

J is TRBJ2-1 and V is TRBV5-8; D may be TRBD1 (6 bases). This CDR3 is 15 amino acids long. The V gene's germline CDR1 is SGHTS and CDR2 YDEGEE. V dropped 0 bases and J dropped 0 bases, with 7 bases sitting between them. Here the CDR3 DNA reads TGTGCCAGCAGCTTGGGACAGGCCTCCTACAATGAGCAGTTCTTC. As protein: CASSLGQASYNEQFF.

CDR3 coding DNA: TGTGCCAGCAGCTTACGTACTTCGAGTGGAAACACCATATATTTT. Translating gives CASSLRTSSGNTIYF. V usage is TRBV7-2 and J usage is TRBJ1-3; D call uncertain. The CDR3 runs to 15 residues. Germline CDR1 SGHTA, CDR2 FQGNSA. Trimming took 2 bases from V and 3 from J, leaving 11 bases between them.

This clone was seen a few times. The CDR3 protein is CAWSDTSFNEQFF. The CDR3 nucleotides are TGTGCCTGGAGTGACACTAGTTTTAATGAGCAGTTCTTC. The chain has TRBV30 and TRBJ2-1, with a weak D call TRBD2 (5 bases). The germline gives CDR1 GTSNPN, CDR2 SVGIG (reference sequence). Trimming pared 1 base from V and 7 bases from J, leaving 11 bases between. The CDR3 covers 13 residues.

This chain connects TRBV19 to TRBJ2-3, with 7 bases matching TRBD2. Germline V lookup: CDR1 LNHDA, CDR2 SQIVND (reference sequence). This CDR3 has 15 residues. V lost 3 bases, J lost 1 base, and 4 bases stayed unmatched. This chain's CDR3 is CASSMSAGGTDTQYF. The CDR3 coding sequence is TGTGCCAGTAGTATGTCGGCGGGGGGCACAGATACGCAGTATTTT. Full variable domain (outside the CDR3, taken from reference TRBV19 and TRBJ2-3): DGGITQSPKYLFRKEGQNVTLSCEQNLNHDAMYWYRQDPGQGLRLIYYSQIVNDFQKGDIAEGYSVSREKKESFPLTVTSAQKNPTAFYLCASSMSAGGTDTQYFGPGTRLTVL.

The chain combines TRBV5-1 with TRBJ1-2; 9 bases are a match to TRBD1. Germline loops: CDR1 SGHRS, CDR2 YFSETQ. The CDR3 consists of 15 residues. V shed 4 bases, J shed 2 bases, and the junction held 6 bases outside the gene matches. The CDR3 is CASSTPGTGNYGYTF. Here the CDR3 DNA reads TGCGCCAGCAGCACACCGGGGACAGGGAACTATGGCTACACCTTC.

The V call is TRBV5-1, the J call TRBJ2-7; D perhaps matches TRBD2 (5 bases). The CDR3 length is 15 residues. V dropped 1 base and J dropped 4 bases, with 15 bases sitting between them. CDR1 is SGHRS and CDR2 is YFSETQ in the germline V gene. The DNA for the CDR3 is TGCGCCAGCAGCTTGCAGCCCGGACTGTTGTACGAGCAGTACTTC. Amino acids: CASSLQPGLLYEQYF. The full variable domain, rest sourced from reference TRBV5-1 and TRBJ2-7, is KAGVTQTPRYLIKTRGQQVTLSCSPISGHRSVSWYQQTPGQGLQFLFEYFSETQRNKGNFPGRFSGRQFSNSRSEMNVSTLELGDSALYLCASSLQPGLLYEQYFGPGTRLTVT.